This T cell receptor (beta chain) was sequenced during a study of OX40 agonist ivuxolimab in advanced cancers. Background on the study: Males comprised approximately 84% of the group, whose mean age was roughly 60 years (range about 20 to 79). Regarding the study as a whole: Clonal expansion was seen in CD4+ and CD8+ blood T cells by week 6 at 0.1 to 3.0 mg/kg. More expanded clones were found, on average, in CD8+ than in CD4+ T cells.

Assay used: immunoSEQ multiplex PCR; TCRdb lists only in-frame clones, some missing. Of approximately 65,000 clones listed, roughly nine tenths are singletons. This CDR3 spans 17 amino acids. J was trimmed by 2 bases and V by 4 bases; bases with no gene match: 9. Germline lookup yields CDR1 SGDLS and CDR2 YYNGEE. Notes on this clone: Its antigen is undetermined.

A history of autoimmune disease or systemic immunosuppression excluded patients. V and J are TRBV9 and TRBJ2-3; TRBD1 agrees at 11 bases. The receptor was isolated from an adult with an advanced solid tumor such as melanoma, head and neck, liver or kidney cancer. The sample in question was CD4+ or CD8+ T cells sorted from blood, obtained in a trial of the OX40 agonist ivuxolimab. The CDR3 protein is CASSPKGQGAITDTQYF. The DNA of the CDR3 is TGTGCCAGCAGCCCAAAAGGACAGGGGGCGATCACAGATACGCAGTATTTT.